In its sample, the clone carrying this TCR beta chain was seen many times. The antigen is unknown. This specimen belongs to a study of T-cell reconstitution after alpha-beta-depleted transplantation in children. General study findings and limits: At one year after transplant, newly produced T cells mostly accounted for T-cell counts and diversity. Several hundred expanded graft clones reportedly were the source of alpha-beta T cells about two months after transplant.

The V gene end was trimmed by 6 bases and the J gene end by 2 bases; junction bases not matched to a gene: 5. This CDR3 spans 14 amino acids. CDR1 and CDR2 from the germline V gene are SQVTM and ANQGSEA. Preparing the TCRbeta library involved the use of unique molecular identifiers. TCRdb fed the PCR reads into MiXCR, producing one record per CDR3 protein. The sample lists about 110,000 distinct CDR3 sequences, around 6.4% occurring once. The receptor was isolated from a male patient between 2 and 10 years old who had a stem cell transplant for acute lymphoblastic leukemia, so the T cells may come from the graft donor. The sample was PBMCs, mostly from graft donor cells, taken 360 days after TCRalphabeta/CD19-depleted stem cell transplant. This chain joins TRBV29-1 and TRBJ2-5, with 11 bases that match TRBD1. The CDR3 nucleotides are TGCAGCGTCGTCCGGGACAGGGGGCAAGAGACCCAGTACTTC. It translates to CSVVRDRGQETQYF.